The 30 T cell receptor beta chains given below trace back to one sample, sequenced in a study of T cell repertoires in cytomegalovirus infection. For these TCRs, the target antigens are not known. TCRdb re-analysed the reads in MiXCR, keeping a single row per CDR3 protein. The sample holds about 700,000 distinct CDR3 sequences, about 30% seen once. This sample comprised cultured PBMCs, obtained from culture after CMV antigen stimulation. The origin of the receptors is a human donor in good health (CMV status not recorded). Some clones in this sample may be carry-over from other donors' samples.

The V and J genes are TRBV2 and TRBJ2-7; no definite D call. This CDR3 is 13 amino acids long. Trimming took 7 bases from V and 0 from J, leaving 10 bases between them. Germline CDR1 reads SNHLY; CDR2 reads FYNNEI. The CDR3 is CASKPNRSYEQYF. CDR3 in DNA: TGTGCCAGCAAACCGAACCGCTCCTACGAGCAGTACTTC.

This clonotype has more than one count but fewer than ten. The V call is TRBV7-6, the J call TRBJ2-1; the D gene is possibly TRBD1 (6 bases). Per germline, CDR1 SGHVS and CDR2 FNYEAQ. This CDR3 spans 12 amino acids. Trimming took 4 bases from V and 9 from J, leaving 10 bases between them. This CDR3 reads CASSYGGGEQFF. DNA of the CDR3: TGTGCCAGCAGCTATGGGGGCGGTGAGCAGTTCTTC.

The chain is built from TRBV2 and TRBJ1-5; no clear D. The CDR3 sequence is 13 residues long. Germline values: CDR1 SNHLY, CDR2 FYNNEI. V lost 3 bases and J 4 bases, leaving 7 bases between the germline ends. This chain's CDR3 is CASSEWANQPQHF. CDR3 nucleotide sequence: TGTGCCAGCAGTGAGTGGGCTAATCAGCCCCAGCATTTT.

The V and J genes are TRBV7-6 and TRBJ2-7; D perhaps matches TRBD2 (6 bases). In germline, CDR1 is SGHVS, CDR2 FNYEAQ. This CDR3 comprises 14 residues. V was trimmed by 4 bases and J by 2 bases, leaving 12 bases between them. In DNA form, the CDR3 reads TGTGCCAGCAGCTACTCTAGCGATCCCTACGAGCAGTACTTC. Residues: CASSYSSDPYEQYF.

The rearrangement uses TRBV6-5 and TRBJ1-5; D is ambiguous. Germline lookup yields CDR1 MNHEY and CDR2 SVGAGI. V was cut by 0 bases and J by 3 bases, with 9 bases left in between. The CDR3 spans 15 residues. CDR3 nucleotides: TGTGCCAGCAGTTACTCTGGGGTTACCAATCAGCCCCAGCATTTT. Translating it yields CASSYSGVTNQPQHF.

This clonotype was seen at least ten times. The J gene is TRBJ2-1, the V gene TRBV7-9, with D tentatively TRBD1 or TRBD2 (5 bases each). Germline assignment: CDR1 SEHNR and CDR2 FQNEAQ (reference sequence). The V gene lost 5 bases and the J gene lost 10 bases, with 12 bases spanning the gap. The CDR3 is 12 amino acids. CDR3 amino acids: CASSRDRGEQFF. In DNA form, the CDR3 reads TGTGCCAGCAGCCGGGATCGGGGCGAGCAGTTCTTC.

This chain connects TRBV20-1 to TRBJ2-5; D is possibly TRBD2 (5 bases). In germline, CDR1 is DFQATT, CDR2 SNEGSKA (reference sequence). The CDR3 totals 15 residues. V gave up 0 bases and J gave up 1 base, with 12 bases separating them. The CDR3 reads CSARDPGRAQETQYF. The CDR3 coding sequence is TGCAGTGCTAGAGACCCTGGGCGGGCCCAAGAGACCCAGTACTTC.

The V and J genes are TRBV20-1 and TRBJ2-1, with 7 positions matching TRBD2. The V gene's germline CDR1 is DFQATT and CDR2 SNEGSKA (reference sequence). This CDR3 spans 14 amino acids. Trimming took 8 bases from V and 9 from J; bases not matched to a gene: 16. CDR3 DNA sequence: TGCAGTCCGCAACGGGGAGGGGAGGGAAGTGAGCAGTTCTTC. This sequence encodes CSPQRGGEGSEQFF.

This clonotype has a handful of counts. The chain carries TRBV7-8 and TRBJ1-1, with D uncertain. V was clipped by 4 bases and J by 3 bases, with 21 bases between them. This CDR3 is built from 17 residues. Germline CDR1 is SGHVS and CDR2 is FQNEAQ. The CDR3 nucleotides read TGTGCCAGCAGCTCATTCGGGTCCTCGGCCCTTTACACTGAAGCTTTCTTT. Encoded protein: CASSSFGSSALYTEAFF.

This rearrangement joins TRBV7-7 to TRBJ2-2; 7 nucleotides align to TRBD1. This CDR3 region has 13 residues. V lost 5 bases to trimming and J lost 7 bases; unmatched junction nucleotides: 4. Germline CDR1 reads SSHAT; CDR2 reads FNYEAQ (reference sequence). The DNA of the CDR3 is TGTGCCAGCAGCCCCGGGACAGTCGGGGAGCTGTTTTTT. It is translated as CASSPGTVGELFF.

This clonotype was detected a few times. The V gene is TRBV2, the J gene TRBJ2-3; D might be TRBD1 (5 bases). The CDR3 contains 15 residues. V dropped 1 base and J dropped 7 bases, with 15 bases sitting between them. Germline CDR1 reads SNHLY; CDR2 reads FYNNEI. The CDR3 sequence: CASSEVGLQGHTQYF. CDR3 nucleotide sequence: TGTGCCAGCAGTGAAGTGGGCCTCCAGGGCCATACGCAGTATTTT.

This chain uses TRBV4-1 with TRBJ2-7; D not certain. The CDR3 contains 15 residues. V gave up 4 bases and J gave up 5 bases, with 18 bases separating them. Germline CDR1 MGHRA, CDR2 YSYEKL. Here the CDR3 reads CASSPSVRPWDEQYF. CDR3 bases: TGCGCCAGCAGCCCTTCCGTCCGGCCCTGGGACGAGCAGTACTTC.

The sample holds a few counts of this clonotype. V usage is TRBV7-9 and J usage is TRBJ2-2, with 8 bases identical to TRBD1. V lost 5 bases to trimming and J lost 4 bases; unmatched junction nucleotides: 9. Germline V gene data show CDR1 as SEHNR and CDR2 as FQNEAQ (reference sequence). CDR3 length equals 16 residues. CDR3 sequence (DNA): TGTGCCAGCAGCCCACAACGGACAGGGTTCACCGGGGAGCTGTTTTTT. It specifies CASSPQRTGFTGELFF. Full variable domain (outside the CDR3, taken from reference TRBV7-9 and TRBJ2-2): DTGVSQNPRHKITKRGQNVTFRCDPISEHNRLYWYRQTLGQGPEFLTYFQNEAQLEKSRLLSDRFSAERPKGSFSTLEIQRTEQGDSAMYLCASSPQRTGFTGELFFGEGSRLTVL.

This clonotype was detected a few times. This chain uses TRBV12-3 or TRBV12-4 with TRBJ2-5; D may match TRBD1 or TRBD2 (6 bases each). This CDR3 contains 15 residues. V lost 2 bases and J 5 bases, leaving 15 bases between the germline ends. This CDR3 reads CASSLIGGSYETQYF. CDR3 nucleotides: TGTGCCAGCAGTTTAATCGGGGGCTCTTATGAGACCCAGTACTTC.

This rearrangement joins TRBV28 to TRBJ2-7; D remains ambiguous. The V end lost 5 bases, the J end lost 3 bases, and 8 bases lay between the germline ends. CDR1 and CDR2 from the germline V gene are MDHEN and SYDVKM. The CDR3 is 12 residues long. In nucleotides, the CDR3 is TGTGCCAGCAGTCCGGACGACTACGAGCAGTACTTC. This sequence encodes CASSPDDYEQYF. Complete variable domain (other parts from reference TRBV28 and TRBJ2-7): DVKVTQSSRYLVKRTGEKVFLECVQDMDHENMFWYRQDPGLGLRLIYFSYDVKMKEKGDIPEGYSVSREKKERFSLILESASTNQTSMYLCASSPDDYEQYFGPGTRLTVT.

V is TRBV5-1 and J is TRBJ2-3; 8 nucleotides line up with TRBD2. J lost 1 base, V lost 4 bases, and 8 bases had no gene match. Germline CDR1 SGHRS, CDR2 YFSETQ. The CDR3 covers 16 residues. The CDR3 loop reads CASSTVAGPGTDTQYF. CDR3 sequence (DNA): TGCGCCAGCAGCACAGTAGCGGGGCCCGGCACAGATACGCAGTATTTT.

The chain uses TRBV5-1 and TRBJ1-2, with TRBD1 matching 8 bases. Losses at the gene ends were 1 base for V and 5 bases for J; bases not matched to a gene: 4. This CDR3 has 14 amino acids. Germline V gene data show CDR1 as SGHRS and CDR2 as YFSETQ. The chain's CDR3 is CASSLPDRGYGYTF. CDR3 bases: TGCGCCAGCAGCTTGCCTGACAGGGGATATGGCTACACCTTC. Full variable domain (remainder filled in from reference TRBV5-1 and TRBJ1-2): KAGVTQTPRYLIKTRGQQVTLSCSPISGHRSVSWYQQTPGQGLQFLFEYFSETQRNKGNFPGRFSGRQFSNSRSEMNVSTLELGDSALYLCASSLPDRGYGYTFGSGTRLTVV.

This chain uses TRBV7-2 with TRBJ2-5, with D perhaps given as TRBD1 or TRBD2 (5 bases each). Germline-derived CDR1 and CDR2 are SGHTA and FQGNSA. V gave up 5 bases and J gave up 3 bases, with 10 bases separating them. The CDR3 is 13 amino acids. CDR3 sequence: CTSSRGSKETQYF. Written as DNA, the CDR3 is TGTACCAGCAGCCGGGGCTCCAAAGAGACCCAGTACTTC.

This clonotype was seen only a few times. The CDR3 protein is CASSISTVSYEQYF. The DNA for the CDR3 is TGTGCCAGTAGTATATCCACCGTCTCCTACGAGCAGTACTTC. The chain couples TRBV19 to TRBJ2-7; D ambiguous. Per the germline V gene, CDR1 is LNHDA and CDR2 is SQIVND (reference sequence). V was pared by 2 bases and J by 0 bases, with 8 bases between. This CDR3 is 14 amino acids long.

The chain uses TRBV11-2 and TRBJ2-1, with 11 bases aligning to TRBD2. In germline, CDR1 is SGHAT, CDR2 FQNNGV. The V and J ends lost 4 bases and 8 bases, in that order; junction bases with no gene match: 4. The CDR3 has 14 residues. DNA for the CDR3: TGTGCCAGCAGCTCTCTAGCGGGAGGCTATGAGCAGTTCTTC. Amino acid sequence: CASSSLAGGYEQFF.

This clonotype was seen repeatedly, ten times or more. The J gene is TRBJ1-5, the V gene TRBV7-8; D might be TRBD1 (6 bases). The CDR3 has 14 residues. The V gene's germline CDR1 is SGHVS and CDR2 FQNEAQ. Trimming took off 5 bases at V and 7 bases at J, with 15 bases between the two ends. CDR3 coding DNA: TGTGCCAGCAGCCCTTACAGGGAGAAACAGCCCCAGCATTTT. Translated: CASSPYREKQPQHF.

CDR3 in amino acids: CASSGAGGVETQYF. The CDR3 DNA reads TGTGCCAGCAGTGGGGCAGGGGGCGTAGAGACCCAGTACTTC. V gene TRBV25-1 combines with J gene TRBJ2-5, with 8 bases lining up with TRBD1. Germline CDR1 and CDR2: MGHDK and SYGVNS. This CDR3 is built from 14 residues. Trimming took 4 bases from V and 4 from J; bases not matched to a gene: 5.

The chain links TRBV20-1 to TRBJ1-1; tentative D call: TRBD1 (5 bases). The CDR3 has 16 residues. Between the trimmed V and J ends, which lost 4 bases and 1 base, there was a span of 19 bases. Per the germline V gene, CDR1 is DFQATT and CDR2 is SNEGSKA (reference sequence). CDR3 loop: CSAIRTPGLWNTEAFF. CDR3 nucleotides: TGCAGTGCTATTAGAACTCCGGGACTCTGGAACACTGAAGCTTTCTTT.

The rearrangement joins TRBV7-9 to TRBJ2-2; D ambiguous. This CDR3 spans 14 amino acids. Trimming cost V 3 bases and J 6 bases, with 11 bases left between them. In germline, CDR1 is SEHNR, CDR2 FQNEAQ (reference sequence). This CDR3 is CASSLGQAAGELFF. The CDR3 nucleotides are TGTGCCAGCAGCTTGGGCCAGGCGGCCGGGGAGCTGTTTTTT.

The V and J genes are TRBV20-1 and TRBJ2-4; D gene ambiguous. Germline CDR1 DFQATT, CDR2 SNEGSKA (reference sequence). V gave up 5 bases and J gave up 0 bases, with 14 bases separating them. CDR3 length equals 15 residues. The CDR3: CSASLELLAKNIQYF. CDR3 DNA: TGCAGTGCTTCCCTGGAGCTCCTAGCCAAAAACATTCAGTACTTC.

The CDR3 protein is CASAQGNTEAFF. The CDR3 DNA is TGTGCCAGCGCCCAGGGGAACACTGAAGCTTTCTTT. The V and J genes are TRBV12-3 or TRBV12-4 and TRBJ1-1, with D possibly matching TRBD1 (5 bases). The CDR3 totals 12 residues. Trimming left V 8 bases short and J 1 base short, with 8 bases between.

This clonotype was counted only a few times. The chain combines TRBV7-9 with TRBJ1-4, with TRBD1 as a possible D gene (5 bases). The length of the CDR3 is 15 residues. Trimming pared 7 bases from V and 6 bases from J, leaving 18 bases between. The germline V gene encodes CDR1 SEHNR and CDR2 FQNEAQ (reference sequence). CDR3 DNA sequence: TGTGCCAGCATCGACCCGGGGGAGGGAGATGAAAAACTGTTTTTT. Protein: CASIDPGEGDEKLFF. The variable domain in full, with the rest retrieved from reference TRBV7-9 and TRBJ1-4, is DTGVSQNPRHKITKRGQNVTFRCDPISEHNRLYWYRQTLGQGPEFLTYFQNEAQLEKSRLLSDRFSAERPKGSFSTLEIQRTEQGDSAMYLCASIDPGEGDEKLFFGSGTQLSVL.

This clonotype was counted between two and nine times. The chain joins TRBV7-2 to TRBJ2-7; 10 nucleotides line up with TRBD2. The CDR3 consists of 20 residues. With 0 bases clipped from V and 4 bases from J, the junction kept 18 bases outside the gene matches. Germline V gene lookup returns CDR1 SGHTA and CDR2 FQGNSA. The CDR3 DNA is TGTGCCAGCAGCTTAGCAGAAGCGGGAGGGCCTCCCGAGGGAGTTTACGAGCAGTACTTC. Protein: CASSLAEAGGPPEGVYEQYF.

This clonotype was seen only a few times. The chain recombines TRBV7-6 with TRBJ1-2, with 10 bases that match TRBD1. This CDR3 contains 15 residues. After removal of 0 bases from V and 5 bases from J, the junction contained 3 bases not matched to a gene. Germline CDR1 reads SGHVS; CDR2 reads FNYEAQ. CDR3 sequence: CASSLAGQGGYGYTF. The CDR3 DNA follows: TGTGCCAGCAGCTTAGCTGGACAGGGGGGTTATGGCTACACCTTC.

The chain employs TRBV7-2 and TRBJ2-1; 14 bases are a match to TRBD2. The germline V gene has CDR1 SGHTA and CDR2 FQGNSA. The V gene end was trimmed by 5 bases and the J gene end by 9 bases; junction bases not matched to a gene: 6. The CDR3 contains 15 residues. In DNA, the CDR3 is TGTGCCAGCAGCCTAGGGACTAGCGGGGGTTTTGAGCAGTTCTTC. Residues: CASSLGTSGGFEQFF.